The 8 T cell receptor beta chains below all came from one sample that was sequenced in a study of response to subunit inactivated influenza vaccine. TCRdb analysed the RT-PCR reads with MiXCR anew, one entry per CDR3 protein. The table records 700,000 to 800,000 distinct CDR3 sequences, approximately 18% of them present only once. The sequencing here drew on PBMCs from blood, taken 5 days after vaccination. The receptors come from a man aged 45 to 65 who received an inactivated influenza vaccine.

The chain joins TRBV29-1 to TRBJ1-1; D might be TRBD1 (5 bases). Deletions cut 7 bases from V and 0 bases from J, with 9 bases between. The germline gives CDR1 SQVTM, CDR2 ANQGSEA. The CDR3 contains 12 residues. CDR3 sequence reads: CSAGHMNTEAFF. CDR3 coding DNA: TGCAGCGCCGGACATATGAACACTGAAGCTTTCTTT.

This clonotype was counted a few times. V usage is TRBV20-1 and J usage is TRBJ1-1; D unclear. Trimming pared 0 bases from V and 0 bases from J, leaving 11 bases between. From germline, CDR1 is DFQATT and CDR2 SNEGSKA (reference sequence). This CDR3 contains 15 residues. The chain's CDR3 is CSARDLHKVNTEAFF. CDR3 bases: TGCAGTGCTAGAGATCTCCATAAGGTGAACACTGAAGCTTTCTTT.

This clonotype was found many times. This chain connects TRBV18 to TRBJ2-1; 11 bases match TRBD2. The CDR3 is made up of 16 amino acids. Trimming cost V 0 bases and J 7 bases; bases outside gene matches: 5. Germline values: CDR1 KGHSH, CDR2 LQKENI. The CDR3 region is CASSPPPLAGVNEQFF. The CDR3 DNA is TGTGCCAGCTCACCACCCCCACTAGCGGGAGTTAATGAGCAGTTCTTC.

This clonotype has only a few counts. The CDR3 here is CSGRDRSTDTQYF. In DNA, the CDR3 is TGCAGCGGCCGGGACAGGAGCACAGATACGCAGTATTTT. V usage is TRBV29-1 and J usage is TRBJ2-3; 8 bases map to TRBD1. The CDR3 consists of 13 residues. J gave up 0 bases and V 7 bases, and 3 bases lay outside the gene matches. Looked up from germline, CDR1 is SQVTM and CDR2 is ANQGSEA.

CDR3 sequence (DNA): TGTGCCACCAGCAGAGGGAGGGCCGGGGAGCTGTTTTTT. Its translation: CATSRGRAGELFF. The rearrangement joins TRBV15 to TRBJ2-2; D perhaps matches TRBD2 (6 bases). This CDR3 has 13 amino acids. Trimming took 1 base from V and 6 from J, leaving 6 bases between them. Per the germline V gene, CDR1 is LNHNV and CDR2 is YYDKDF (reference sequence).

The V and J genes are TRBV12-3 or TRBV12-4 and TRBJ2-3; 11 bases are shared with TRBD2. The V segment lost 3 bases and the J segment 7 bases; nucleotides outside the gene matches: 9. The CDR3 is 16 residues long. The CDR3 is CASSFISGGAVYTQYF. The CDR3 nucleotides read TGTGCCAGCAGTTTCATTAGCGGGGGGGCGGTATATACGCAGTATTTT.

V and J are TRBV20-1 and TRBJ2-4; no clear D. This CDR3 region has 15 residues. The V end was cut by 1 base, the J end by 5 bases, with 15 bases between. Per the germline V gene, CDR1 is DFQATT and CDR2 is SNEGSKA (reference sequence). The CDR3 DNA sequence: TGCAGTGCTAGAGGTCTGGCCCTCGAGGAAAACATTCAGTACTTC. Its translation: CSARGLALEENIQYF.

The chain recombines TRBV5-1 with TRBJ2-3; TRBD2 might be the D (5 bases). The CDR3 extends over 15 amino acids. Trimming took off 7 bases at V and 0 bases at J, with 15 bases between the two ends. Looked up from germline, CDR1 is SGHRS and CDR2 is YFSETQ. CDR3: CASYRRGSSTDTQYF. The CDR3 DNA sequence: TGCGCCAGCTACAGACGAGGGTCTAGCACAGATACGCAGTATTTT. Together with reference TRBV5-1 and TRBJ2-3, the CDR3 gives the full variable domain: KAGVTQTPRYLIKTRGQQVTLSCSPISGHRSVSWYQQTPGQGLQFLFEYFSETQRNKGNFPGRFSGRQFSNSRSEMNVSTLELGDSALYLCASYRRGSSTDTQYFGPGTRLTVL.